Listed below are T cell receptor beta chains from one sample, sequenced in a study of blood T cell repertoires in COVID-19. TCRdb keeps only in-frame clones here, not all; method: immunoSEQ multiplex PCR. The top ten clones hold 1% of a sample with more than 250,000 clones, roughly 91% of them seen once. Sequencing was carried out using peripheral blood. The receptors come from a man aged 45-65 years with active or convalescent COVID-19. CDR3s include the opening cysteine and the closing phenylalanine or tryptophan. D genes are given only for firm matches. Size values are once, few and many counts, or a class for expanded clones, and some rows have none.

v_gene	abundance	d_gene	j_gene	CDR3aa
TRBV5-4	.	TRBD2	TRBJ2-3	CASSPGLAGPQYF
TRBV19	.	TRBD1	TRBJ1-2	CASTPGTGREYGYTF
TRBV18	.	.	TRBJ2-7	CASSPTGGHYEQYF
TRBV28	.	.	TRBJ1-2	CASSPGLINYYTF
TRBV19	.	.	TRBJ2-6	CASKSNGANVLTF
TRBV2	.	.	TRBJ1-1	CASRAGERTTEAFF
TRBV30	.	.	TRBJ1-4	CAWSVRGNEKLFF
TRBV5-5	.	.	TRBJ1-3	CASTHSTGNTIYF
TRBV2	.	.	TRBJ1-2	CASSPPGANYGYTF
TRBV6-6	.	.	TRBJ1-1	CASSYAYRISTEAFF
TRBV2	.	.	TRBJ2-3	CASTLTQDTQYF
TRBV6-5	.	TRBD2	TRBJ2-5	CASRSGVETQYF
TRBV7-9	.	TRBD2	TRBJ2-1	CASSLGGSGSSGRDEQFF
TRBV19	.	.	TRBJ1-6	CASSIDWQGNSPLHF
TRBV18	.	TRBD1	TRBJ1-3	CASSPSGTGVFGNTIYF
TRBV24-1	.	TRBD1	TRBJ1-2	CATSGGQGRGYTF
TRBV5-1	.	TRBD1	TRBJ2-1	CASSSGQGGEQFF
TRBV7-3	.	TRBD1	TRBJ1-1	CASSPDRGNTEAFF
TRBV4-3	.	TRBD1	TRBJ2-3	CASSQDGQGTDTQYF
TRBV30	.	.	TRBJ1-1	CAWSVSSGTEAFF
TRBV7-8	.	.	TRBJ2-7	CASSSPGLETYEQYF
TRBV30	.	.	TRBJ2-3	CAWSFRRRDTQYF
TRBV5-1	.	.	TRBJ2-5	CASSPGTETQYF
TRBV7-2	.	TRBD2	TRBJ2-1	CASSLVTSGRAGDNEQFF
TRBV6-1	.	TRBD1	TRBJ1-2	CASSEGTGAGYTF
TRBV4-1	.	.	TRBJ1-5	CASSQDRNQPQHF
TRBV10-1	once	.	TRBJ2-5	CASSKGLQETQYF
TRBV27	.	TRBD2	TRBJ2-1	CASSFRTSGSLEQFF
TRBV9	.	.	TRBJ1-2	CASSVGGGLANYGYTF
TRBV6-5	.	TRBD1	TRBJ2-5	CASGGQGWETQYF
TRBV6-5	.	.	TRBJ2-2	CASRTGNTGELFF
TRBV5-5	.	TRBD1	TRBJ1-6	CASSLEGQGFSPLHF
TRBV5-1	.	.	TRBJ2-7	CASSFWGTEIEQYF
TRBV7-8	.	TRBD2	TRBJ2-2	CASSITSGGFRAGELFF
TRBV6-6	.	.	TRBJ2-7	CASSLDSLRNYEQYF
TRBV9	.	.	TRBJ2-1	CASSVGGDNEQFF
TRBV28	.	.	TRBJ1-1	CASTNPHGARAFF
TRBV6-5	.	.	TRBJ1-6	CASSWTDNSPLHF
TRBV5-1	.	TRBD2	TRBJ2-7	CASSLPGLAGVEQYF
TRBV6-4	once	TRBD2	TRBJ2-3	CASKTSGSSADTQYF
TRBV6-6	.	.	TRBJ1-3	CASSYPGRGKATIYF
TRBV24-1	.	.	TRBJ1-2	CATSSRFNYGYTF
TRBV5-6	once	.	TRBJ1-1	CASSSSTGPNTEAFF
TRBV15	.	.	TRBJ2-3	CATSRDSTDTQYF
TRBV28	.	TRBD1	TRBJ1-6	CASRPRQGELISSYNSPLHF